This T cell receptor beta chain was obtained from a study of cytomegalovirus exposure and HLA in healthy donors. Use of 60 Vbeta and 13 Jbeta primers characterized the PCR. Assay used: immunoSEQ multiplex PCR; TCRdb lists only in-frame clones, some missing. The data show around 170,000 clones, about 78% seen once. After removal of 3 bases from V and 4 bases from J, the junction contained 4 bases not matched to a gene. Germline CDR1 reads MRHNA; CDR2 reads SNTAGT. This CDR3 has 14 residues. V usage is TRBV6-4 and J usage is TRBJ2-3, with 7 positions matching TRBD2. Sequencing input: PBMCs. This clonotype originated in a man aged 55 to 69 in good health and CMV-seronegative. CDR3 coding DNA: TGTGCCAGCAGTGATGAGGGAGGGGCAGATACGCAGTATTTT. This gives the protein CASSDEGGADTQYF.